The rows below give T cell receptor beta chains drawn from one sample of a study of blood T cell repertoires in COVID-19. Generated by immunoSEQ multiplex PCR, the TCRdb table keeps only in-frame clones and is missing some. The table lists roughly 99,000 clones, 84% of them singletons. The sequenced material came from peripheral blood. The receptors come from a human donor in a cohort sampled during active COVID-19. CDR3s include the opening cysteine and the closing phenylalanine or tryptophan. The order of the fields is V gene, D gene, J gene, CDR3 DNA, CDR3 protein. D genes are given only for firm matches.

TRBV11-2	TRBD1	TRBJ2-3	TGTGCAGTGCGTGGACAGGGGGCTGGAGATACGCAGTATTTT	CAVRGQGAGDTQYF
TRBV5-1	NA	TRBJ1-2	TGCGCCAGCAATGGCGGTTCTACCTATGGCTACACCTTC	CASNGGSTYGYTF
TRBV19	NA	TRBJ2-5	TGTGCCAGTAGTGATGGAGGGGCCCTGTGGCAAGAGACCCAGTACTTC	CASSDGGALWQETQYF
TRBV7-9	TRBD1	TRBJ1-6	TGTGCCAGCAGCTTAGAAGGACAGGGTTTGCCACCCCTCCACTTT	CASSLEGQGLPPLHF
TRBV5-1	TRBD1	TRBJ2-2	TGCGCCAGCAGCCTTGACAGGGGGCTAGGCGGGGAGCTGTTTTTT	CASSLDRGLGGELFF
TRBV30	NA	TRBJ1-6	TGTGCATTTGGGGGGGGCGAGTACGATTCACCCCTCCACTTT	CAFGGGEYDSPLHF
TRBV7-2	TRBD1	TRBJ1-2	TGTGCCAGCAGCTTAGCGTCAGGACAGGGAATTGGCTACACCTTC	CASSLASGQGIGYTF
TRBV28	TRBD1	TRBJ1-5	TGTGCCAGCGTTAGGACAGGGGGAAATCAGCCCCAGCATTTT	CASVRTGGNQPQHF
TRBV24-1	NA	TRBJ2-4	TGTGCCACCAGTGATCCCCGGGACACTAAAAACATTCAGTACTTC	CATSDPRDTKNIQYF
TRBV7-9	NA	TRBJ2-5	TGTGCCAGCACGCCGGGCGGGGCGTGGCAAGAGACCCAGTACTTC	CASTPGGAWQETQYF
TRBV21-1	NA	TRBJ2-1	TGTGCCAGCAGCAAAAGCTTCCTAGCGGGAGGTGGGTCGGATAATGAGCAGTTCTTC	CASSKSFLAGGGSDNEQFF
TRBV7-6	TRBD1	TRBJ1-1	TGTGCCAGCAGCCCTTCGGGACAGGGGAACACTGAAGCTTTCTTT	CASSPSGQGNTEAFF
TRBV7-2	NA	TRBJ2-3	TGTGCCAGCAGCTTACCGTATAGCACAGATACGCAGTATTTT	CASSLPYSTDTQYF